The source of this T cell receptor (beta chain) is a study of CD8+CD57+ T cells in acquired aplastic anemia. Whole-study context: Recorded DNA amounts for sorted CD4+ and CD8+ cells had an average of approximately 3.2 ug.

Using genomic DNA as the template, TCR beta VDJ and CDR3 profiling was carried out. TCRdb reprocessed the reads with MiXCR, giving one entry per CDR3 protein. The sample includes 170,000 or so distinct CDR3 sequences, roughly 65% seen only once; the top ten take approximately 42%. Trimming removed 6 bases from V and 0 bases from J, with 16 bases in between. The CDR3 extends over 16 amino acids. Overall study results and limits: Shared by patients and controls, approximately 28 CD8+ CDR3s were abundant in patients.

This clonotype has ten or more counts. Its antigen remains unidentified. The authors sequenced patients whose flow cytometry had shown CD8+CD57+ cell expansion. No therapy was given to patients before blood sampling. The receptor comes from a human donor with aplastic anemia. Sequencing was carried out using sorted CD4+, CD8+, or CD8+CD57+ T cells (not recorded which) from PBMCs. The chain links TRBV12-3 or TRBV12-4 to TRBJ2-3, with D possibly being TRBD1 (8 bases). The chain's CDR3 is CASRLSQGGSTDTQYF. CDR3 in DNA: TGTGCCAGCAGACTATCACAGGGGGGGAGCACAGATACGCAGTATTTT.